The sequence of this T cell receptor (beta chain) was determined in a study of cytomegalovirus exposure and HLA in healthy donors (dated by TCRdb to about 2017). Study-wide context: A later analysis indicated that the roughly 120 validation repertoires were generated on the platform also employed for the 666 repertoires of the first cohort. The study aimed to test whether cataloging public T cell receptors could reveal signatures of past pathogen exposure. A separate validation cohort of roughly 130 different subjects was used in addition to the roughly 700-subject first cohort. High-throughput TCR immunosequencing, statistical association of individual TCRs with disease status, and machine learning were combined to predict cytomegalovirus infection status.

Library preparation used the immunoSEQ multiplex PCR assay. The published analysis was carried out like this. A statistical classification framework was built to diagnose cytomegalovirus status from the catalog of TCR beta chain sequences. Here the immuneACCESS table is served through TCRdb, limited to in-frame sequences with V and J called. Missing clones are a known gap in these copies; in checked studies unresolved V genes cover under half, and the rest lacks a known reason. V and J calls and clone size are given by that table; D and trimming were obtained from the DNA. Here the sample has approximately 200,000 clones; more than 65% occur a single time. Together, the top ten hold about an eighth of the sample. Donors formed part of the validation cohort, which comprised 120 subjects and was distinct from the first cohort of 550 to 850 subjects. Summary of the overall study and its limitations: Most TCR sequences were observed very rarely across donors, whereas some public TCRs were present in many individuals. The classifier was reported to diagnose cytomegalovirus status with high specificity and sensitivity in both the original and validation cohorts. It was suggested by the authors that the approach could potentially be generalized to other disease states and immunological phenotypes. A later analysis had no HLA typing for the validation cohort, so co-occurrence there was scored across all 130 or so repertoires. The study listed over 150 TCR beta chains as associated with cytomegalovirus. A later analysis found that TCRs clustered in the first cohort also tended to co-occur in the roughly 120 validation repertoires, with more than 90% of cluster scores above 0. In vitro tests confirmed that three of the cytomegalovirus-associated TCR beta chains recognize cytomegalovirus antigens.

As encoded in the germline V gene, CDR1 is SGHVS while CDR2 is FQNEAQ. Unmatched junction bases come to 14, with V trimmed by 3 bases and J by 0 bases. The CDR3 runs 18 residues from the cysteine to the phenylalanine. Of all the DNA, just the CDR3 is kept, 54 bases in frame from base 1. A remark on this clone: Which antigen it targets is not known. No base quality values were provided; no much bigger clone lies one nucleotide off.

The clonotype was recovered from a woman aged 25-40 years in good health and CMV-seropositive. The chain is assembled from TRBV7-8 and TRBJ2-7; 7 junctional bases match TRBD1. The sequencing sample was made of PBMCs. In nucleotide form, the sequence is TGTGCCAGCAGCTTGCAACCGCCCAGGGGGACAAGCTCCTACGAGCAGTACTTC. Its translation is CASSLQPPRGTSSYEQYF.